This section outlines one T cell receptor (beta chain) sequence together with its context. Each patient experienced a relapse that followed autologous stem cell transplantation, and brentuximab vedotin exposure varied. These data come from a study of PD-1 blockade in classical Hodgkin lymphoma. The protocol was immunoSEQ multiplex PCR, while the TCRdb copy is restricted to in-frame clones and leaves out a portion. This table holds 50,000 to 65,000 clones, more than 75% found once. CDR3 length: 16 residues. V lost 0 bases to trimming and J lost 4 bases, with 13 bases between them. Per the germline V gene, CDR1 is LGHNT and CDR2 is FRNRAP.

The material sequenced was peripheral blood mononuclear cells (PBMCs), taken before the second cycle of nivolumab. The chain carries TRBV12-5 and TRBJ2-1; unclear D gene. The sequence was obtained from a human donor with classical Hodgkin lymphoma. The CDR3 DNA is TGTGCTAGTGGTTTGGTTGCTGGGGTGGAGTACAATGAGCAGTTCTTC. Encoded protein: CASGLVAGVEYNEQFF.